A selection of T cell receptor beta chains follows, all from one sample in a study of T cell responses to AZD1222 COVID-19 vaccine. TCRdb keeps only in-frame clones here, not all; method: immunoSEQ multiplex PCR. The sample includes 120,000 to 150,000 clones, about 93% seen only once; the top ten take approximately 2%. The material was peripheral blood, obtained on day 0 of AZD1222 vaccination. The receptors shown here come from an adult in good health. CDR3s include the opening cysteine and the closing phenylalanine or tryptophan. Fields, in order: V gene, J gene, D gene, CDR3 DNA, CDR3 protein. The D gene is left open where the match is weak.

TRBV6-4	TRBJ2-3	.	TGTGCCAGCAGTTTGGCGGGATACACAGATACGCAGTATTTT	CASSLAGYTDTQYF
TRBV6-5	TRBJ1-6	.	TGTGCCAGCAGCTATAGGCAGGGAGGCTCACCCCTCCACTTT	CASSYRQGGSPLHF
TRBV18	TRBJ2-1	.	TGTGCCAGCTCACCAGACATCTCCTACAATGAGCAGTTCTTC	CASSPDISYNEQFF
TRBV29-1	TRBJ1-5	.	TGCAGCGTTGCAGACAGGAACAATCAGCCCCAGCATTTT	CSVADRNNQPQHF
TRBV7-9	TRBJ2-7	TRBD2	TGTGCCAGCAGCCCGGGACTAGCGGACGAGCAGTACTTC	CASSPGLADEQYF
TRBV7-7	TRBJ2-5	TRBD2	TGTGCCAGCAGCCGCGGGGGGCCCCTTCAGGAGACCCAGTACTTC	CASSRGGPLQETQYF
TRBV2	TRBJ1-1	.	TGTGCCAGCAATCCGGACAGGAACACTGAAGCTTTCTTT	CASNPDRNTEAFF
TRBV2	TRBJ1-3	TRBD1	TGTGCCAGCAGTCGACAGGGCACGGGGGCAGGAAACACCATATATTTT	CASSRQGTGAGNTIYF
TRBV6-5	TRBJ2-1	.	TGTGCCAGCAGGGGGTTCCAGGGAACATACAATGAGCAGTTCTTC	CASRGFQGTYNEQFF
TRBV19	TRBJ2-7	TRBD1	TGTGCCAGTAGCACCCTCGCCCAGGGGGCCTACGAGCAGTACTTC	CASSTLAQGAYEQYF
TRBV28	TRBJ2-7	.	TGTGCCAGCAGTTGGGGCCCCTACGAGCAGTACTTC	CASSWGPYEQYF
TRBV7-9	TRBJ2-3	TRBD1	TGTGCCAGCAGCTTACCCCAAGACAGGGTAAATGCAGATACGCAGTATTTT	CASSLPQDRVNADTQYF